Presented here are 22 T cell receptor beta chains from one specimen sequenced in a study of CD4 T cells in relation to SARS-CoV-2 and coronaviruses. Sequencing used immunoSEQ multiplex PCR; TCRdb keeps in-frame clones, though not all of them. This table holds about 36,000 clones, 77% found once. Antigens for these TCRs are unknown. Sequenced: memory CD4+ T cells from PBMCs, cultured in vitro. The receptors were gathered from an adult with COVID-19.

The V call is TRBV5-1, the J call TRBJ2-1; 9 nucleotides align to TRBD1. CDR3 length equals 21 residues. In germline, CDR1 is SGHRS, CDR2 YFSETQ. Trimming removed 1 base from V and 1 base from J; junction bases left unmatched: 18. CDR3 sequence: CASSLLGQGYGFAASYNEQFF. CDR3 nucleotide sequence: TGCGCCAGCAGCTTGCTAGGACAGGGGTATGGTTTCGCGGCATCCTACAATGAGCAGTTCTTC.

V is TRBV2 and J is TRBJ2-3, with D possibly matching TRBD2 (6 bases). The CDR3 spans 14 residues. V was clipped by 6 bases and J by 3 bases, with 13 bases between them. Germline CDR1 SNHLY, CDR2 FYNNEI. The CDR3 loop is CASSPRLGTDTQYF. In DNA form, the CDR3 reads TGTGCCAGCAGCCCTAGACTAGGGACAGATACGCAGTATTTT.

The V and J genes are TRBV7-3 and TRBJ2-1; 8 bases are a match to TRBD2. With 1 base clipped from V and 6 bases from J, the junction kept 8 bases outside the gene matches. Germline assignment: CDR1 SGHTA and CDR2 FQGTGA. The CDR3 totals 16 residues. The CDR3 loop is CASSLRGGLVRNEQFF. The CDR3 nucleotides are TGTGCCAGCAGCTTAAGGGGGGGACTAGTCCGCAATGAGCAGTTCTTC. The full variable domain, in which reference TRBV7-3 and TRBJ2-1 provide the parts outside the CDR3, is GAGVSQTPSNKVTEKGKYVELRCDPISGHTALYWYRQSLGQGPEFLIYFQGTGAADDSGLPNDRFFAVRPEGSVSTLKIQRTERGDSAVYLCASSLRGGLVRNEQFFGPGTRLTVL.

The chain is built from TRBV12-3 or TRBV12-4 and TRBJ2-6; D gene ambiguous. The CDR3 has 13 amino acids. V was shortened by 6 bases and J by 0 bases, with 3 bases between the two germline ends. The DNA for the CDR3 is TGTGCCAGCAGGACCTCTGGGGCCAACGTCCTGACTTTC. Its protein product is CASRTSGANVLTF.

V gene TRBV5-1 combines with J gene TRBJ2-3; 12 bases agree with TRBD2. The CDR3 consists of 17 residues. Trimming took 2 bases from V and 1 from J; bases not matched to a gene: 5. CDR1 and CDR2 from the germline V gene are SGHRS and YFSETQ. DNA for the CDR3: TGCGCCAGCAGCTTACTAGCGGGAGGAAAGGGCACAGATACGCAGTATTTT. Its protein is CASSLLAGGKGTDTQYF.

This rearrangement joins TRBV27 to TRBJ2-3; D is ambiguous. Germline V gene lookup returns CDR1 MNHEY and CDR2 SMNVEV (reference sequence). The V end lost 8 bases, the J end lost 5 bases, and 11 bases lay between the germline ends. The CDR3 runs to 12 residues. The CDR3: CASGYWGDTQYF. The DNA for the CDR3 is TGTGCCAGCGGTTACTGGGGAGATACGCAGTATTTT.

V usage is TRBV7-2 and J usage is TRBJ2-5; 9 positions match TRBD2. This CDR3 contains 18 residues. The ends lost 1 base at V and 4 bases at J; junction bases unmatched: 13. Germline-derived CDR1 and CDR2 are SGHTA and FQGNSA. For the CDR3, the DNA is TGTGCCAGCAGCTTAGGTAATAGCGGGAGAAATATTCGAGAGACCCAGTACTTC. Its protein is CASSLGNSGRNIRETQYF.

The chain employs TRBV6-5 and TRBJ2-1, with a possible D match to TRBD2 (5 bases). CDR3 length: 15 residues. V was clipped by 3 bases and J by 6 bases, with 15 bases between them. The germline gives CDR1 MNHEY, CDR2 SVGAGI. The CDR3 reads CASSYSTGIRNEQFF. CDR3 bases: TGTGCCAGCAGTTATTCAACCGGGATCCGCAATGAGCAGTTCTTC.

The chain has TRBV18 and TRBJ1-1, with 7 bases matching TRBD1. Germline-derived CDR1 and CDR2 are KGHSH and LQKENI. V was clipped by 8 bases and J by 0 bases; unmatched bases: 3. The CDR3 loop spans 13 amino acids. CDR3 protein: CASTQGMNTEAFF. CDR3 DNA sequence: TGTGCCAGCACACAGGGGATGAACACTGAAGCTTTCTTT. Combining the CDR3 with reference TRBV18 and TRBJ1-1 gives the whole variable domain NAGVMQNPRHLVRRRGQEARLRCSPMKGHSHVYWYRQLPEEGLKFMVYLQKENIIDESGMPKERFSAEFPKEGPSILRIQQVVRGDSAAYFCASTQGMNTEAFFGQGTRLTVV.

This rearrangement joins TRBV19 to TRBJ2-3, with TRBD2 matching 9 bases. The V gene end was trimmed by 0 bases and the J gene end by 0 bases; junction bases not matched to a gene: 10. The length of the CDR3 is 19 residues. CDR1 is LNHDA, CDR2 SQIVND, per germline (reference sequence). As DNA, the CDR3 is TGTGCCAGTAGTATAGATCATGGCGGGAGGGCCGGAAGCACAGATACGCAGTATTTT. This gives the protein CASSIDHGGRAGSTDTQYF.

The chain has TRBV11-2 and TRBJ1-1, with D perhaps matching TRBD1 (5 bases). This CDR3 comprises 19 residues. Germline CDR1 reads SGHAT; CDR2 reads FQNNGV. Trimming took off 5 bases at V and 0 bases at J, with 25 bases between the two ends. CDR3 sequence (DNA): TGTGCCAGCAGCCTGGGACTATTAGTCTCGCAAGGGGTGAACACTGAAGCTTTCTTT. It specifies CASSLGLLVSQGVNTEAFF. Variable domain in full (rest from reference TRBV11-2 and TRBJ1-1): EAGVAQSPRYKIIEKRQSVAFWCNPISGHATLYWYQQILGQGPKLLIQFQNNGVVDDSQLPKDRFSAERLKGVDSTLKIQPAKLEDSAVYLCASSLGLLVSQGVNTEAFFGQGTRLTVV.

The chain uses TRBV29-1 and TRBJ2-3; D call uncertain. This CDR3 spans 12 amino acids. The V end was cut by 4 bases, the J end by 1 base, with 6 bases between. Germline CDR1 and CDR2: SQVTM and ANQGSEA. The CDR3 reads CSVVEGTDTQYF. For the CDR3, the DNA is TGCAGCGTTGTCGAGGGCACAGATACGCAGTATTTT.

This rearrangement joins TRBV28 to TRBJ2-1; 8 nucleotides match TRBD2. In germline, CDR1 is MDHEN, CDR2 SYDVKM. The CDR3 has 17 residues. Unmatched junction bases numbered 15, after V lost 2 bases and J lost 9 bases. The CDR3 region has the DNA TGTGCCAGCAGTTTAGGGGCAAGCCAGCGGGAGTGGGTTGAGCAGTTCTTC. Translating it yields CASSLGASQREWVEQFF.

This clone was observed a few times. The CDR3 DNA reads TGTGCCAGCAGCCAATGGGGGGCTGACGAAAAACTGTTTTTT. Residues: CASSQWGADEKLFF. This sequence joins TRBV16 and TRBJ1-4; possible D gene TRBD1, 6 bases. The ends were cut back, 1 base at V and 8 bases at J, with 11 bases in the middle. The CDR3 consists of 14 residues. Germline CDR1 is KGHSY and CDR2 is FQNENV.

J is TRBJ2-7 and V is TRBV28; 11 nucleotides match TRBD2. V trimming: 7 bases; J trimming: 5 bases; junction bases outside the gene matches: 13. The CDR3 is 16 amino acids. From germline, CDR1 is MDHEN and CDR2 SYDVKM. CDR3 amino acids: CASMTSGIGGEDEQYF. The CDR3 bases are TGTGCCAGCATGACTAGCGGGATTGGGGGTGAGGACGAGCAGTACTTC.

The chain recombines TRBV5-1 with TRBJ2-7, with D tentatively TRBD1 (5 bases). Germline CDR1 is SGHRS and CDR2 is YFSETQ. The CDR3 loop spans 15 amino acids. Trimming pared 1 base from V and 4 bases from J, leaving 15 bases between. CDR3 sequence reads: CASSLSGAVPYEQYF. Written as DNA, the CDR3 is TGCGCCAGCAGCTTGTCTGGGGCCGTTCCTTACGAGCAGTACTTC.

This clone was detected only once. The chain combines TRBV4-2 with TRBJ2-3; 7 nucleotides agree with TRBD2. Germline CDR1 is LGHNA and CDR2 is YNFKEQ. The trim removed 0 bases at V and 7 bases at J, leaving 7 bases unmatched. This CDR3 is 15 amino acids long. The CDR3 sequence is CASSQDSGGGNTQYF. CDR3 nucleotide sequence: TGTGCCAGCAGCCAAGATTCGGGGGGAGGGAATACGCAGTATTTT.

V is TRBV5-1 and J is TRBJ2-1; D may be TRBD2 (7 bases). Deletions cut 3 bases from V and 10 bases from J, with 23 bases between. Germline CDR1 and CDR2: SGHRS and YFSETQ. This CDR3 region has 16 residues. In DNA, the CDR3 is TGCGCCAGCAGCTCCTCAATAGGGGGAGGGTACGAGGAGCAGTTCTTC. This sequence encodes CASSSSIGGGYEEQFF.

This sequence joins TRBV7-2 and TRBJ2-5; 8 bases map to TRBD2. Germline V gene data show CDR1 as SGHTA and CDR2 as FQGNSA. Unmatched junction bases numbered 10, after V lost 5 bases and J lost 5 bases. CDR3 length: 15 amino acids. Written as DNA, the CDR3 is TGTGCCAGCAGCAATAGCGGGGTAGGGGTTGAGACCCAGTACTTC. It codes for CASSNSGVGVETQYF.

The genes are TRBV9 and TRBJ1-5; D is undetermined. Between the trimmed V and J ends, which lost 0 bases and 1 base, there was a span of 5 bases. Germline CDR1 is SGDLS and CDR2 is YYNGEE. The CDR3 extends over 14 amino acids. This CDR3 reads CASSVDGSNQPQHF. The CDR3, as DNA: TGTGCCAGCAGCGTAGACGGGAGCAATCAGCCCCAGCATTTT.

The CDR3 sequence is CASSYTIREIGQETQYF. The CDR3, as DNA: TGTGCCAGCAGCTACACTATCCGAGAGATCGGACAAGAGACCCAGTACTTC. V gene TRBV28 combines with J gene TRBJ2-5; no reliable D call. The V gene's germline CDR1 is MDHEN and CDR2 SYDVKM. This CDR3 comprises 17 residues. Trimming left V 6 bases short and J 2 bases short, with 22 bases between.

This chain links TRBV2 with TRBJ2-2; D remains ambiguous. V dropped 4 bases and J dropped 4 bases, with 7 bases sitting between them. Germline lookup yields CDR1 SNHLY and CDR2 FYNNEI. This CDR3 contains 13 residues. The DNA of the CDR3 is TGTGCCAGCAGTGGCAGGATCACCGGGGAGCTGTTTTTT. It encodes CASSGRITGELFF.